This T cell receptor (beta chain) is from a study of blood T cell repertoires in COVID-19. Study context: PBMCs, B-cell-depleted T cells, or T cells were the source of the cDNA or gDNA that made up the material.

The germline V gene has CDR1 SGDLS and CDR2 YYNGEE. The V and J ends lost 4 bases and 3 bases respectively, with 16 bases between them. CDR3 size: 15 residues. Sequencing was performed with immunoSEQ multiplex PCR; in TCRdb, only in-frame clones are kept and a portion is missing. The table shows some 250,000 clones, with roughly 86% occurring only once. This clonotype was obtained from a human donor in a cohort sampled during active COVID-19. Sequencing was performed on peripheral blood. The rearrangement uses TRBV9 and TRBJ2-5; weak D call: TRBD2 (7 bases). CDR3 sequence (DNA): TGTGCCAGCAGCACGAGGGGGGGAAGGGAAGAGACCCAGTACTTC. Translated, it gives CASSTRGGREETQYF.